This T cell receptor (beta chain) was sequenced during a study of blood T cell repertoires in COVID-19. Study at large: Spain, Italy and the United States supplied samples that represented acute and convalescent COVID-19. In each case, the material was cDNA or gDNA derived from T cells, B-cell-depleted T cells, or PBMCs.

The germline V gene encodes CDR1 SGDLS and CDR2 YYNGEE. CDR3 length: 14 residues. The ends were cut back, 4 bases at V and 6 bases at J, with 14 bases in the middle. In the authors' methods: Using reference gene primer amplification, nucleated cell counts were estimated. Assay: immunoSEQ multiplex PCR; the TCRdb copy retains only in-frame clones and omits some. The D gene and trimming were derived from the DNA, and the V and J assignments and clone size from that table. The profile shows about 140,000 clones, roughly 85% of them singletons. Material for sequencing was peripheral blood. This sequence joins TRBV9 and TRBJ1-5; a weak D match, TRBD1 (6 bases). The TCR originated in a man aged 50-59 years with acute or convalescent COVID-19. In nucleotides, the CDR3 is TGTGCCAGCAGCCTTTGGGGGGGCGGTCAGCCCCAGCATTTT. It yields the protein CASSLWGGGQPQHF.